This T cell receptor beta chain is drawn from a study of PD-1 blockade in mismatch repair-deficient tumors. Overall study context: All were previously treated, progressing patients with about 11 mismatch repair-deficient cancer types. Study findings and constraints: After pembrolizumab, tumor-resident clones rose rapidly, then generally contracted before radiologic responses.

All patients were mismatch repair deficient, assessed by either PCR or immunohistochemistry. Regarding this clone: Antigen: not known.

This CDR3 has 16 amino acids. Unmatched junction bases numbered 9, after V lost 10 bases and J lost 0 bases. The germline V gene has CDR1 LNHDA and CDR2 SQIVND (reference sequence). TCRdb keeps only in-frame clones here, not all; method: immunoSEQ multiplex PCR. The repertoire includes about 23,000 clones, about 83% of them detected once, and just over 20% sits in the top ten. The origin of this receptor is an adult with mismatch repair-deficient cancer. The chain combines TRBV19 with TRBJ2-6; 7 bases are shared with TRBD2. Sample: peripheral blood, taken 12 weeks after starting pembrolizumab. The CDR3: CANVGWTSSGANVLTF. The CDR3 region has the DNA TGTGCCAACGTCGGATGGACTAGCTCTGGGGCCAACGTCCTGACTTTC.